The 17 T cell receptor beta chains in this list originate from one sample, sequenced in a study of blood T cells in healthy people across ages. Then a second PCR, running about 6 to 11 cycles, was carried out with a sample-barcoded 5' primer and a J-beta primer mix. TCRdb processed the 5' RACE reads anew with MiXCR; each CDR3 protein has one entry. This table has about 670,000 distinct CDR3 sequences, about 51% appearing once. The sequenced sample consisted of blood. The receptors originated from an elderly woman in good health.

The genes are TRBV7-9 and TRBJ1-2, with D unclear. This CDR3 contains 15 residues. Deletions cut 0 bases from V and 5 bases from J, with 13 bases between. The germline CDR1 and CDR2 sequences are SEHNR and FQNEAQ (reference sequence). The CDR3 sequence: CASSLAPGIGYGYTF. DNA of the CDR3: TGTGCCAGCAGCTTAGCCCCGGGGATTGGATATGGCTACACCTTC.

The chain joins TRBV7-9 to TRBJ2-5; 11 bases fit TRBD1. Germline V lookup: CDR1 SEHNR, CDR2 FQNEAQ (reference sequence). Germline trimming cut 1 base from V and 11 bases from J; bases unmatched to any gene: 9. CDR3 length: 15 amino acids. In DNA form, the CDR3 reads TGTGCCAGCAGCTTAGTGGACAGGGGGCCTCTTGAGCAGTACTTC. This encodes CASSLVDRGPLEQYF.

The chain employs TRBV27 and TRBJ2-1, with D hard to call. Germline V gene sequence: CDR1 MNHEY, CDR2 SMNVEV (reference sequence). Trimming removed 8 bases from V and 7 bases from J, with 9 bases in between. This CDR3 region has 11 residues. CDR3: CASGLGNEQFF. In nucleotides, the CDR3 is TGTGCCAGCGGGTTGGGGAATGAGCAGTTCTTC.

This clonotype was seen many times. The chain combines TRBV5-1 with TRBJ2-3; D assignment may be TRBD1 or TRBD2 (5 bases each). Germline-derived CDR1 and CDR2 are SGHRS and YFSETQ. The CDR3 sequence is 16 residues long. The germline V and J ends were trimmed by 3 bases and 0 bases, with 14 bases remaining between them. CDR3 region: CASSSIGAGSTDTQYF. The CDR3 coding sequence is TGCGCCAGCAGCTCGATCGGGGCCGGGAGCACAGATACGCAGTATTTT.

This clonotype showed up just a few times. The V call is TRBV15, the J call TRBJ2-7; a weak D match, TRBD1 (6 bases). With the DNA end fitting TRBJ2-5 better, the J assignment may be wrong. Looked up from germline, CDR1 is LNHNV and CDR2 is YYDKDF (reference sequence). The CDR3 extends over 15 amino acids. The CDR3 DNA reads TGTGCCACCAGCAGAGATGGTACAGGGCGAGAGACCCAGTACTTC. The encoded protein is CATSRDGTGRETQYF.

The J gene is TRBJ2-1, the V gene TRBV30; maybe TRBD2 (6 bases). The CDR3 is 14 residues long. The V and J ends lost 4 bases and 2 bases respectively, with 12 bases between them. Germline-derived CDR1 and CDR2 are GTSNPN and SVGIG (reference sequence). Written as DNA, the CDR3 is TGTGCCTGGAACCCGGGACTGGCCTACAATGAGCAGTTCTTC. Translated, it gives CAWNPGLAYNEQFF.

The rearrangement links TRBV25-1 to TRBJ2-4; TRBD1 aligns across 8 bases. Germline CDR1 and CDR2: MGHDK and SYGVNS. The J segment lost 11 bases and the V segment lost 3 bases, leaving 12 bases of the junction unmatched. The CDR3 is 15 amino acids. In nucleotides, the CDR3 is TGTGCCAGCAGTGAGGGACAGGCTGGTCGGTACGTTCAGTACTTC. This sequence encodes CASSEGQAGRYVQYF. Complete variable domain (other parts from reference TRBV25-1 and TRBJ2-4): EADIYQTPRYLVIGTGKKITLECSQTMGHDKMYWYQQDPGMELHLIHYSYGVNSTEKGDLSSESTVSRIRTEHFPLTLESARPSHTSQYLCASSEGQAGRYVQYFGAGTRLSVL.

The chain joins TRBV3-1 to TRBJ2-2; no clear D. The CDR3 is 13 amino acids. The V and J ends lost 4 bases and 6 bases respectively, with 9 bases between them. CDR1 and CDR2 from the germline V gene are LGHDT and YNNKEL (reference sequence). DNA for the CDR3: TGTGCCAGCAGCCCCTTCGACGCCGGGGAGCTGTTTTTT. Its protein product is CASSPFDAGELFF. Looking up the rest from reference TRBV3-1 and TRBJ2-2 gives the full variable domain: DTAVSQTPKYLVTQMGNDKSIKCEQNLGHDTMYWYKQDSKKFLKIMFSYNNKELIINETVPNRFSPKSPDKAHLNLHINSLELGDSAVYFCASSPFDAGELFFGEGSRLTVL.

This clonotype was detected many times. CDR3 sequence reads: CASSSISGTYEQYF. The CDR3 nucleotides read TGTGCCAGCAGTTCCATAAGCGGGACCTACGAGCAGTACTTC. This sequence joins TRBV28 and TRBJ2-7; 7 bases match TRBD2. Trimming removed 4 bases from V and 2 bases from J; junction bases left unmatched: 5. CDR3 length: 14 residues. Looked up from germline, CDR1 is MDHEN and CDR2 is SYDVKM.

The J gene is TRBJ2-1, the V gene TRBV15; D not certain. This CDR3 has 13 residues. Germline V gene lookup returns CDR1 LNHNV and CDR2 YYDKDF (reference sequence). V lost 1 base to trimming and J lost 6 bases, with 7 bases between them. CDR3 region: CATSRGALNEQFF. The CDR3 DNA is TGTGCCACCAGCAGAGGAGCCCTCAATGAGCAGTTCTTC.

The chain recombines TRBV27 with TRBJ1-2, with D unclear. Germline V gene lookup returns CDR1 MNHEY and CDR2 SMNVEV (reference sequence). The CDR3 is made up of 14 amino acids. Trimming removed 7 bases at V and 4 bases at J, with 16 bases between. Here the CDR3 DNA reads TGTGCCAGCAACGTCGGGAGGACCCGCTATGGCTACACCTTC. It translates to CASNVGRTRYGYTF.

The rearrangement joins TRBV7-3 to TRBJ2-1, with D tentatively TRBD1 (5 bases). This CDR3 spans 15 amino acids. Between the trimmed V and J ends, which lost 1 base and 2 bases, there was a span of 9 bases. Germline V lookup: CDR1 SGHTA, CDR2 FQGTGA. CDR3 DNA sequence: TGTGCCAGCAGCTTAAGTAGGGGCACCTACAATGAGCAGTTCTTC. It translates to CASSLSRGTYNEQFF.

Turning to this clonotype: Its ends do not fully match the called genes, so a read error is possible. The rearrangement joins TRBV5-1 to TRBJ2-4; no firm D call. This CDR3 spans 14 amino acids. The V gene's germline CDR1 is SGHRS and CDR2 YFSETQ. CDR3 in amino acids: CASSSEGAKNIQYF. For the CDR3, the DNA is TGTGCCAGCAGCTCGGAAGGGGCCAAAAACATTCAGTACTTC.

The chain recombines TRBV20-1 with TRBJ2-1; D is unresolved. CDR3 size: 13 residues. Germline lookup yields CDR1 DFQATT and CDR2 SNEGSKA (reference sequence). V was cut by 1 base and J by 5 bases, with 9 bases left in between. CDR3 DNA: TGCAGTGCTAGAGGGCAGGTAGACAATGAGCAGTTCTTC. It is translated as CSARGQVDNEQFF.

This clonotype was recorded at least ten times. Written as DNA, the CDR3 is TGCGCCAGCAGCTTGCAGCCGGGACAAGACAATGAGCAGTTCTTC. It codes for CASSLQPGQDNEQFF. The chain recombines TRBV5-1 with TRBJ2-1; D may be TRBD1 (6 bases). CDR1 is SGHRS, CDR2 YFSETQ, per germline. With 1 base removed from V and 5 bases from J, the gap between germline ends came to 13 bases. There are 15 residues in the CDR3. The whole variable domain, filled in from reference TRBV5-1 and TRBJ2-1, reads KAGVTQTPRYLIKTRGQQVTLSCSPISGHRSVSWYQQTPGQGLQFLFEYFSETQRNKGNFPGRFSGRQFSNSRSEMNVSTLELGDSALYLCASSLQPGQDNEQFFGPGTRLTVL.

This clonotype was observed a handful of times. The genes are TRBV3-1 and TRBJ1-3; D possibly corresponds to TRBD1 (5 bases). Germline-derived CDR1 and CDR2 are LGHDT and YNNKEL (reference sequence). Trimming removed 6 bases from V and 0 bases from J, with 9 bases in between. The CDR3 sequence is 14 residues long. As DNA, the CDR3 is TGTGCCAGCAGAGCAGGGCTCTCTGGAAACACCATATATTTT. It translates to CASRAGLSGNTIYF.

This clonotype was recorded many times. CDR3 loop: CASANGGSGSSPYNEQFF. Here the CDR3 DNA reads TGTGCCAGCGCGAATGGGGGGTCAGGCTCTAGCCCCTACAATGAGCAGTTCTTC. The V gene is TRBV21-1, the J gene TRBJ2-1; the DNA was not compared with TRBD1, the D call given in the table. TRBV21-1 is a pseudogene segment. This CDR3 is 18 amino acids long.